The rows below give T cell receptor beta chains drawn from one sample of a study of spatial heterogeneity in lung cancer. TCRdb reanalysed the 5' RACE reads using MiXCR and keeps one entry per CDR3 protein. Seen here are about 9,200 distinct CDR3 sequences, less than 6% observed once, and the top ten hold approximately 15%. Specimen: lung tumor tissue, collected at surgery. The receptor set was obtained from a female donor with early-stage non-small cell lung cancer. Both conserved end residues are trimmed from each CDR3. A D gene is named only where the DNA matches it firmly.

cdr3_aa v_call d_call j_call
TIGRGGKTQY TRBV29-1 NA TRBJ2-5
AISGHRDRESDIQY TRBV10-3 TRBD1 TRBJ2-4
ASSIYSANTGELF TRBV11-2 NA TRBJ2-2
ASSIDRDEQY TRBV18 TRBD1 TRBJ2-7
ASVIERCAEAF TRBV11-3 NA TRBJ1-1
ASSGDPSYNEQF TRBV12-3/TRBV12-4 NA TRBJ2-1
ASSLGDRGNSPLH TRBV5-1 TRBD1 TRBJ1-6
ASLRSADPSTDTQY TRBV5-1 NA TRBJ2-3
ASSWDISGNTIY TRBV5-1 NA TRBJ1-3
ASSRIQGNTGELF TRBV18 NA TRBJ2-2
ASSSLGTENNEQF TRBV27 TRBD1 TRBJ2-1
SARGITTNTGELF TRBV20-1 NA TRBJ2-2
ASRAGTGDYNEQF TRBV4-2 TRBD1 TRBJ2-1
ATSRGALAKNIQY TRBV15 NA TRBJ2-4
ASSSLSTGAKLF TRBV5-1 TRBD1 TRBJ1-4
ASSLGGVTYGYT TRBV12-3/TRBV12-4 NA TRBJ1-2
ASSFMTSGRPRNIQY TRBV12-3/TRBV12-4 TRBD2 TRBJ2-4
ASRAGPSTDTQY TRBV2 NA TRBJ2-3
ASSRVNEQY TRBV28 NA TRBJ2-7
ASVSWGVNTEAF TRBV6-2/TRBV6-3 NA TRBJ1-1
ASSFRDGFNEQF TRBV12-3/TRBV12-4 NA TRBJ2-1
ASSQDGGTEAF TRBV14 NA TRBJ1-1
AWSALGGNEQF TRBV30 NA TRBJ2-1
ASSEIRLDRETQY TRBV3-1 NA TRBJ2-5
ASSPRLAGGPGNEQF TRBV7-7 TRBD2 TRBJ2-1
ASSPLAGSSYNEQF TRBV28 TRBD2 TRBJ2-1
ATIGLGTSYEQY TRBV28 TRBD2 TRBJ2-7
ASSRDRGRTEAF TRBV12-3/TRBV12-4 TRBD1 TRBJ1-1
SAITKGEGDGYN TRBV20-1 NA TRBJ1-2
ASSYPQNEQF TRBV6-2/TRBV6-3 NA TRBJ2-1
SVFFGAYPSTDTQY TRBV20-1 NA TRBJ2-3
SAKRGGGNQPQH TRBV20-1 NA TRBJ1-5
SALAGSSYNEQF TRBV20-1 TRBD2 TRBJ2-1
ASSYGTDEKLF TRBV28 NA TRBJ1-4
ASSLGQWNYGYT TRBV5-6 NA TRBJ1-2
ASSLDMAEAF TRBV5-1 NA TRBJ1-1
ASTRSGRGYNSPLH TRBV28 NA TRBJ1-6
ASSRGDRNEQF TRBV5-5 NA TRBJ2-1
ASSIFTDTQY TRBV5-1 NA TRBJ2-3
ASRRSWERTDTQY TRBV5-5 NA TRBJ2-3
AWSPRIQETQY TRBV30 NA TRBJ2-5
ASSTGTKYEQY TRBV9 NA TRBJ2-7
SAIRPGGYQKTQY TRBV20-1 NA TRBJ2-5
ASSYRSGTVYEQF TRBV6-5 NA TRBJ2-1
ASSRQQGADQPQH TRBV4-1 NA TRBJ1-5
ASSLGSGLNTGELF TRBV5-1 NA TRBJ2-2
ASRGASNYGYT TRBV6-1 NA TRBJ1-2
ASSHRDNTEAF TRBV3-1 NA TRBJ1-1
ASSYVATGGPSDTQY TRBV6-5 TRBD2 TRBJ2-3
ASSADQDTQY TRBV7-9 NA TRBJ2-3
ATRSPGDTQY TRBV24-1 NA TRBJ2-3
AWSVGGPGEQF TRBV30 NA TRBJ2-1
ASTTSGANVLT TRBV12-3/TRBV12-4 NA TRBJ2-6
ASSLAASYEQY TRBV7-9 NA TRBJ2-7
ASSLVGGTPGNTIY TRBV7-9 NA TRBJ1-3
ASSATTARTDTQY TRBV27 NA TRBJ2-3
ASSQERTGFYEQY TRBV4-1 TRBD1 TRBJ2-7